These 9 T cell receptor beta chains share one sample of origin, sequenced in a study of cytomegalovirus exposure and HLA in healthy donors. Primers included in the PCR were 60 Vbeta and 13 Jbeta primers. Libraries were prepared by immunoSEQ multiplex PCR; TCRdb keeps only in-frame clonotypes and omits some of them. Among 120,000 to 150,000 clones listed, 78% were seen once. Material: PBMCs. These receptors originate from a man in his forties or fifties in good health and CMV-seropositive.

The chain employs TRBV2 and TRBJ2-2; TRBD1 matches 9 bases. With 4 bases clipped from V and 5 bases from J, the junction kept 5 bases outside the gene matches. Germline assignment: CDR1 SNHLY and CDR2 FYNNEI. This CDR3 spans 15 amino acids. The CDR3 nucleotides are TGTGCCAGCAGTGCGGACAGGGGTGGGACCGGGGAGCTGTTTTTT. Protein product: CASSADRGGTGELFF.

The count of this clone is one. This chain uses TRBV5-1 with TRBJ1-1; 7 bases fit TRBD1. V was clipped by 5 bases and J by 5 bases; unmatched bases: 12. Germline CDR1 and CDR2: SGHRS and YFSETQ. The CDR3 is made up of 15 amino acids. For the CDR3, the DNA is TGCGCCAGCAGGCTCACACAGGGGTTCGGAACTGAAGCTTTCTTT. Residues: CASRLTQGFGTEAFF.

This clone has a single count. The CDR3 DNA reads as TGTGCCAGCAGTTACTCCCTAGCGGGAGAAGGGGAGACCCAGTACTTC. It specifies CASSYSLAGEGETQYF. This sequence joins TRBV6-5 and TRBJ2-5, with 10 positions matching TRBD2. V shed 0 bases and J 5 bases; nucleotides not matched to a gene: 6. CDR3 length: 16 amino acids. Germline V gene data show CDR1 as MNHEY and CDR2 as SVGAGI.

The J gene is TRBJ2-1, the V gene TRBV6-5, with D hard to call. CDR1 and CDR2 (germline): MNHEY, SVGAGI. The germline V and J ends were trimmed by 5 bases and 2 bases, with 13 bases remaining between them. This CDR3 region has 15 residues. CDR3 region: CASSPSRRTYNEQFF. The CDR3, as DNA: TGTGCCAGCAGTCCTTCCCGGCGGACCTACAATGAGCAGTTCTTC.

V and J are TRBV19 and TRBJ2-2; TRBD1 agrees at 9 bases. V shed 4 bases, J shed 6 bases, and the junction held 9 bases outside the gene matches. Germline CDR1 LNHDA, CDR2 SQIVND (reference sequence). The CDR3 sequence is 16 residues long. The CDR3 region is CASSSRDREPAGELFF. The CDR3 DNA sequence: TGTGCCAGTAGTAGCCGGGACAGGGAGCCAGCCGGGGAGCTGTTTTTT.

The rearrangement uses TRBV5-1 and TRBJ1-2, with D maybe TRBD1 (6 bases). The CDR3 is 13 residues long. CDR1 is SGHRS and CDR2 is YFSETQ in the germline V gene. V lost 0 bases and J lost 8, with 11 bases in between. CDR3: CASSLGGQGGYTF. In DNA form, the CDR3 reads TGCGCCAGCAGCTTGGGGGGGCAGGGCGGCTACACCTTC.

The chain joins TRBV7-2 to TRBJ2-7; the match to TRBD2 covers 9 bases. The CDR3 sequence is 15 residues long. V dropped 5 bases and J dropped 2; count of bases not matched to a gene: 7. Germline lookup yields CDR1 SGHTA and CDR2 FQGNSA. The CDR3 loop reads CASSLRLAVTYEQYF. The CDR3, as DNA: TGTGCCAGCAGCCTCAGACTAGCGGTAACCTACGAGCAGTACTTC.

The rearrangement joins TRBV4-1 to TRBJ1-2, with TRBD1 matching 9 bases. The CDR3 contains 17 residues. The V gene end was trimmed by 3 bases and the J gene end by 4 bases; junction bases not matched to a gene: 12. The germline V gene has CDR1 MGHRA and CDR2 YSYEKL. This chain's CDR3 is CASSQGRDRAYSYGYTF. For the CDR3, the DNA is TGCGCCAGCAGCCAGGGGAGGGACAGGGCCTATAGCTATGGCTACACCTTC.

The genes are TRBV27 and TRBJ2-3; D remains ambiguous. The germline V gene encodes CDR1 MNHEY and CDR2 SMNVEV (reference sequence). CDR3 length equals 15 residues. Trimming took 0 bases from V and 3 from J, leaving 10 bases between them. The CDR3 DNA is TGTGCCAGCAGTTTATCTCTAGGTGGTACAGATACGCAGTATTTT. The encoded protein is CASSLSLGGTDTQYF.